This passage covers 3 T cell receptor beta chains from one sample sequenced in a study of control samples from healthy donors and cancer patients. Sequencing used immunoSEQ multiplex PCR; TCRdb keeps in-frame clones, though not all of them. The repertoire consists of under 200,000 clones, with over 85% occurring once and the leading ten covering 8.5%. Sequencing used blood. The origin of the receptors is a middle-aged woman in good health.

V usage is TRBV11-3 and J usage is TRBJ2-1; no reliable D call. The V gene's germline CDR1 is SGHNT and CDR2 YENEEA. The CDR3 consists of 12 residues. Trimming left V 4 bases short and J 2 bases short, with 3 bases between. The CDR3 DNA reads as TGTGCCAGCAGCTCTACCTACAATGAGCAGTTCTTC. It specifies CASSSTYNEQFF.

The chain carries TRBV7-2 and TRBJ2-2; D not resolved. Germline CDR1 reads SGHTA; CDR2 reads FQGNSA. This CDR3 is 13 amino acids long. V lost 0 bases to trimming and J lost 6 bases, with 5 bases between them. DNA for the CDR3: TGTGCCAGCAGCTTAGCAGGACCCGGGGAGCTGTTTTTT. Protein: CASSLAGPGELFF.

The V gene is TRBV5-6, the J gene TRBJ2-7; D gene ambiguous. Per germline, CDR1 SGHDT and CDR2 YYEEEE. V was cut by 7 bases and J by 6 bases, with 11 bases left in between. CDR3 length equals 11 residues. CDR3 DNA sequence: TGTGCCAGCGGGCAGGCTACCGAGCAGTACTTC. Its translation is CASGQATEQYF.